Listed below are T cell receptor beta chains from one sample, sequenced in a study of Graves' ophthalmopathy and Graves' hyperthyroidism. TCRdb ran MiXCR on the multiplex PCR reads and lists one entry per CDR3 protein. Seen here are over 150,000 distinct CDR3 sequences, 30% to 45% observed once, and the top ten hold approximately 6.3%. The sequencing input was peripheral blood. The receptors originated from a woman aged 40 to 50 with Graves' ophthalmopathy. Each CDR3 is given with its conserved first and last residue. The order of the fields is J gene, D gene, clone size, V gene, CDR3 protein, CDR3 DNA. A D gene is named only where the DNA matches it firmly. Rows may omit the clone size; those that give it use once, few, many or a size class.

j_call: TRBJ2-5
d_call: TRBD2
clone_size: few
v_call: TRBV27
cdr3_aa: CASSFLQGGQETQYF
cdr3_nt: TGTGCCAGCAGTTTTCTGCAGGGAGGGCAAGAGACCCAGTACTTC

j_call: TRBJ2-5
d_call: NA
clone_size: many
v_call: TRBV11-2
cdr3_aa: CASSFNSQETQYF
cdr3_nt: TGTGCCAGCAGCTTTAATTCACAAGAGACCCAGTACTTC

j_call: TRBJ2-4
d_call: TRBD2
clone_size: NA
v_call: TRBV12-3/TRBV12-4
cdr3_aa: CASSLRETTSGTTPLAKNIQYF
cdr3_nt: TGTGCCAGCAGTTTACGGGAAACGACTAGCGGGACTACTCCTCTAGCCAAAAACATTCAGTACTTC

j_call: TRBJ1-1
d_call: NA
clone_size: many
v_call: TRBV5-1
cdr3_aa: CASSWADMNTEAFF
cdr3_nt: TGCGCCAGCAGCTGGGCGGATATGAACACTGAAGCTTTCTTT

j_call: TRBJ2-7
d_call: NA
clone_size: NA
v_call: TRBV5-1
cdr3_aa: CASSTGQYEQYF
cdr3_nt: TGCGCCAGCAGCACCGGACAGTACGAGCAGTACTTC

j_call: TRBJ2-5
d_call: TRBD2
clone_size: NA
v_call: TRBV6-2/TRBV6-3
cdr3_aa: CASRAALAGETQYF
cdr3_nt: TGTGCCAGCAGGGCCGCACTAGCGGGAGAGACCCAGTACTTC

j_call: TRBJ2-3
d_call: TRBD1
clone_size: NA
v_call: TRBV12-3/TRBV12-4
cdr3_aa: CASSLGTGLTDTQYF
cdr3_nt: TGTGCCAGCAGTCTCGGGACAGGGCTTACAGATACGCAGTATTTT

j_call: TRBJ1-1
d_call: TRBD1
clone_size: few
v_call: TRBV2
cdr3_aa: CASSRQGRNTEAFF
cdr3_nt: TGTGCCAGCAGCCGACAGGGGCGGAACACTGAAGCTTTCTTT

j_call: TRBJ2-7
d_call: NA
clone_size: NA
v_call: TRBV6-2/TRBV6-3
cdr3_aa: CASSYSLRGDEQYF
cdr3_nt: TGTGCCAGCAGTTATTCTCTCCGGGGAGACGAGCAGTACTTC

j_call: TRBJ2-5
d_call: NA
clone_size: many
v_call: TRBV18
cdr3_aa: CASSPLGGYQETQYF
cdr3_nt: TGTGCCAGCTCACCCCTGGGGGGATACCAAGAGACCCAGTACTTC

j_call: TRBJ1-1
d_call: TRBD1
clone_size: many
v_call: TRBV30
cdr3_aa: CAWEKTGGTEAFF
cdr3_nt: TGTGCCTGGGAAAAAACAGGGGGCACTGAAGCTTTCTTT

j_call: TRBJ2-2
d_call: NA
clone_size: many
v_call: TRBV11-1
cdr3_aa: CASSPRDRANTGELFF
cdr3_nt: TGTGCCAGCAGCCCCCGGGACCGAGCGAACACCGGGGAGCTGTTTTTT

j_call: TRBJ2-5
d_call: NA
clone_size: few
v_call: TRBV6-1
cdr3_aa: CASRLTGNPLKGETQYF
cdr3_nt: TGTGCCAGTCGCCTAACCGGGAACCCCTTAAAGGGAGAGACCCAGTACTTC

j_call: TRBJ1-1
d_call: TRBD1
clone_size: NA
v_call: TRBV7-6
cdr3_aa: CASSLWEGAGGVDTEAFF
cdr3_nt: TGTGCCAGCAGCTTATGGGAAGGGGCAGGGGGTGTAGACACTGAAGCTTTCTTT

j_call: TRBJ2-6
d_call: NA
clone_size: many
v_call: TRBV15
cdr3_aa: CATSRGRWGTGANVLTF
cdr3_nt: TGTGCCACCAGCAGAGGCCGGTGGGGGACCGGGGCCAACGTCCTGACTTTC

j_call: TRBJ2-7
d_call: NA
clone_size: many
v_call: TRBV5-1
cdr3_aa: CASSNTDYEQYF
cdr3_nt: TGCGCCAGCAGCAATACAGATTACGAGCAGTACTTC

j_call: TRBJ2-2
d_call: NA
clone_size: many
v_call: TRBV28
cdr3_aa: CATSGGAGRIGELFF
cdr3_nt: TGTGCCACCTCCGGAGGGGCGGGACGGATCGGGGAGCTGTTTTTT

j_call: TRBJ2-5
d_call: NA
clone_size: NA
v_call: TRBV7-8
cdr3_aa: CASSTDRVGKTQYF
cdr3_nt: TGTGCCAGCAGCACAGATCGCGTAGGAAAGACCCAGTACTTC

j_call: TRBJ2-7
d_call: NA
clone_size: NA
v_call: TRBV7-2
cdr3_aa: CASSLSGTPAEEQYF
cdr3_nt: TGTGCCAGCAGCCTCTCCGGGACCCCGGCGGAAGAGCAGTACTTC

j_call: TRBJ1-6
d_call: NA
clone_size: NA
v_call: TRBV20-1
cdr3_aa: CSARAEYNSPLHF
cdr3_nt: TGCAGTGCTAGGGCGGAGTATAATTCACCCCTCCACTTT

j_call: TRBJ1-2
d_call: NA
clone_size: many
v_call: TRBV28
cdr3_aa: CASRRYGYTF
cdr3_nt: TGTGCCAGCAGGAGATATGGCTACACCTTC

j_call: TRBJ1-1
d_call: NA
clone_size: NA
v_call: TRBV7-8
cdr3_aa: CASSYPPSTEAFF
cdr3_nt: TGTGCCAGCAGCTATCCGCCCAGCACTGAAGCTTTCTTT

j_call: TRBJ1-2
d_call: NA
clone_size: many
v_call: TRBV28
cdr3_aa: CASSLRGHGYTF
cdr3_nt: TGTGCCAGCAGTTTAAGGGGCCACGGCTACACCTTC

j_call: TRBJ1-2
d_call: NA
clone_size: NA
v_call: TRBV15
cdr3_aa: CATGWADYGYTF
cdr3_nt: TGTGCCACAGGGTGGGCTGACTATGGCTACACCTTC

j_call: TRBJ2-2
d_call: TRBD2
clone_size: many
v_call: TRBV6-4
cdr3_aa: CASSLARLAGGHTGELFF
cdr3_nt: TGTGCCAGCAGCCTCGCCCGATTAGCGGGAGGACACACCGGGGAGCTGTTTTTT

j_call: TRBJ2-5
d_call: TRBD1
clone_size: NA
v_call: TRBV15
cdr3_aa: CATSRDRGTGQETQYF
cdr3_nt: TGTGCCACCAGCAGAGATAGGGGGACAGGCCAAGAGACCCAGTACTTC

j_call: TRBJ2-7
d_call: NA
clone_size: many
v_call: TRBV6-2/TRBV6-3
cdr3_aa: CASRNPVTPEQYF
cdr3_nt: TGTGCCAGCAGGAACCCTGTGACGCCGGAGCAGTACTTC

j_call: TRBJ2-3
d_call: NA
clone_size: many
v_call: TRBV10-1
cdr3_aa: CASSDGGTDTQYF
cdr3_nt: TGCGCCAGCAGTGATGGGGGAACAGATACGCAGTATTTT

j_call: TRBJ2-3
d_call: TRBD2
clone_size: NA
v_call: TRBV12-3/TRBV12-4
cdr3_aa: CASTLVLAGMDTQYF
cdr3_nt: TGTGCCAGCACCCTGGTCCTAGCGGGAATGGATACGCAGTATTTT

j_call: TRBJ1-1
d_call: NA
clone_size: NA
v_call: TRBV11-3
cdr3_aa: CASSLDNRRAFF
cdr3_nt: TGTGCCAGCAGCTTAGACAATCGTCGAGCTTTCTTT

j_call: TRBJ2-5
d_call: TRBD2
clone_size: NA
v_call: TRBV25-1
cdr3_aa: CASSEMWGGETQYF
cdr3_nt: TGTGCCAGCAGTGAAATGTGGGGAGGGGAGACCCAGTACTTC

j_call: TRBJ2-7
d_call: NA
clone_size: many
v_call: TRBV20-1
cdr3_aa: CSAKFDKAPYEQYF
cdr3_nt: TGCAGTGCAAAATTCGACAAAGCTCCCTACGAGCAGTACTTC

j_call: TRBJ2-7
d_call: TRBD2
clone_size: NA
v_call: TRBV13
cdr3_aa: CASSPPSGRLMQYF
cdr3_nt: TGTGCCAGCAGCCCCCCTAGCGGGAGACTTATGCAGTACTTC

j_call: TRBJ2-5
d_call: NA
clone_size: NA
v_call: TRBV10-1
cdr3_aa: CASSDPGEQETQYF
cdr3_nt: TGCGCCAGCAGTGATCCAGGAGAACAAGAGACCCAGTACTTC

j_call: TRBJ1-5
d_call: NA
clone_size: many
v_call: TRBV12-3/TRBV12-4
cdr3_aa: CASSLAEANQPQHF
cdr3_nt: TGTGCCAGCAGTTTGGCCGAAGCCAATCAGCCCCAGCATTTT

j_call: TRBJ2-5
d_call: NA
clone_size: NA
v_call: TRBV6-5
cdr3_aa: CASSYGGGEWETQYF
cdr3_nt: TGTGCCAGCAGTTACGGAGGGGGCGAGTGGGAGACCCAGTACTTC

j_call: TRBJ2-7
d_call: NA
clone_size: few
v_call: TRBV6-1
cdr3_aa: CASKGPGSSYEQYF
cdr3_nt: TGTGCCAGCAAGGGGCCGGGATCCTCCTACGAGCAGTACTTC

j_call: TRBJ2-3
d_call: TRBD2
clone_size: many
v_call: TRBV6-4
cdr3_aa: CASRIRILAGTEDTQYF
cdr3_nt: TGTGCCAGCAGGATTCGAATACTAGCGGGGACCGAAGATACGCAGTATTTT

j_call: TRBJ2-7
d_call: NA
clone_size: NA
v_call: TRBV11-2
cdr3_aa: CASSPLGSAGGAYEQYF
cdr3_nt: TGTGCCAGCAGCCCCCTGGGAAGCGCAGGGGGGGCCTACGAGCAGTACTTC

j_call: TRBJ1-6
d_call: TRBD1
clone_size: many
v_call: TRBV27
cdr3_aa: CASSKDRVENSPLHF
cdr3_nt: TGTGCCAGCAGTAAAGACAGGGTCGAAAATTCACCCCTCCACTTT

j_call: TRBJ1-2
d_call: NA
clone_size: many
v_call: TRBV11-2
cdr3_aa: CASSFRTNYGYTF
cdr3_nt: TGTGCCAGCAGCTTCAGAACTAACTATGGCTACACCTTC

j_call: TRBJ1-5
d_call: NA
clone_size: many
v_call: TRBV28
cdr3_aa: CASSGGSDHQPQHF
cdr3_nt: TGTGCCAGCAGCGGAGGGTCCGATCATCAGCCCCAGCATTTT

j_call: TRBJ2-5
d_call: TRBD1
clone_size: NA
v_call: TRBV20-1
cdr3_aa: CSARGTGGLQETQYF
cdr3_nt: TGCAGTGCTAGAGGGACAGGGGGCTTACAAGAGACCCAGTACTTC

j_call: TRBJ1-6
d_call: NA
clone_size: many
v_call: TRBV5-1
cdr3_aa: CASSSEGQHFGNSPLHF
cdr3_nt: NA

j_call: TRBJ2-6
d_call: NA
clone_size: many
v_call: TRBV20-1
cdr3_aa: CSASASRSGANVLTF
cdr3_nt: TGCAGTGCTAGCGCGTCGCGGTCTGGGGCCAACGTCCTGACTTTC

j_call: TRBJ1-1
d_call: NA
clone_size: NA
v_call: TRBV29-1
cdr3_aa: CSATEGDEGLSFF
cdr3_nt: TGCAGCGCTACGGAGGGTGACGAGGGGCTGTCTTTCTTT

j_call: TRBJ1-1
d_call: NA
clone_size: many
v_call: TRBV30
cdr3_aa: CAGSPVTNAEAFF
cdr3_nt: TGTGCCGGATCTCCGGTCACGAACGCTGAAGCTTTCTTT

j_call: TRBJ2-4
d_call: NA
clone_size: NA
v_call: TRBV20-1
cdr3_aa: CSARDNTDIQYF
cdr3_nt: TGCAGTGCTAGAGATAATACGGACATTCAGTACTTC

j_call: TRBJ2-7
d_call: TRBD1
clone_size: many
v_call: TRBV10-3
cdr3_aa: CAIRKDRGTYEQYF
cdr3_nt: TGTGCCATCAGGAAGGACAGGGGGACCTACGAGCAGTACTTC

j_call: TRBJ2-5
d_call: NA
clone_size: many
v_call: TRBV7-9
cdr3_aa: CAKAVNETQYF
cdr3_nt: TGTGCCAAGGCCGTCAACGAGACCCAGTACTTC

j_call: TRBJ2-7
d_call: NA
clone_size: many
v_call: TRBV7-9
cdr3_aa: CASSRGQPVVEQYF
cdr3_nt: TGTGCCAGCAGCCGTGGACAACCAGTAGTCGAGCAGTACTTC

j_call: TRBJ2-5
d_call: NA
clone_size: many
v_call: TRBV3-1
cdr3_aa: CASSQGGVALQETQYF
cdr3_nt: TGTGCCAGCAGCCAAGGGGGGGTGGCCCTGCAAGAGACCCAGTACTTC

j_call: TRBJ1-1
d_call: NA
clone_size: few
v_call: TRBV12-3/TRBV12-4
cdr3_aa: CASSLGAGSNTEAFF
cdr3_nt: TGTGCCAGCAGTTTGGGCGCGGGGTCGAACACTGAAGCTTTCTTT